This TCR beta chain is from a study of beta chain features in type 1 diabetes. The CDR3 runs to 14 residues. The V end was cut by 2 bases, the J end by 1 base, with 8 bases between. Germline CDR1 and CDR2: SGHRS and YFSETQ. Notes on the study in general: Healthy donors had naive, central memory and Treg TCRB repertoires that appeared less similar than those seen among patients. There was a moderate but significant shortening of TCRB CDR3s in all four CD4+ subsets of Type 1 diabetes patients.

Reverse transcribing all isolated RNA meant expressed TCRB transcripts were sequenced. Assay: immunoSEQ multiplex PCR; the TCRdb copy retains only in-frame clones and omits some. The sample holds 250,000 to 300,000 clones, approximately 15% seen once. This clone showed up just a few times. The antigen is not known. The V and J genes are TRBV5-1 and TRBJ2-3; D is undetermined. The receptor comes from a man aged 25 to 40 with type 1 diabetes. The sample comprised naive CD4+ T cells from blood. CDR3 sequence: CASSFQVGTDTQYF. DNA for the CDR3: TGCGCCAGCAGCTTCCAGGTCGGCACAGATACGCAGTATTTT. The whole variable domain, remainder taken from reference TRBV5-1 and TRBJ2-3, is KAGVTQTPRYLIKTRGQQVTLSCSPISGHRSVSWYQQTPGQGLQFLFEYFSETQRNKGNFPGRFSGRQFSNSRSEMNVSTLELGDSALYLCASSFQVGTDTQYFGPGTRLTVL.